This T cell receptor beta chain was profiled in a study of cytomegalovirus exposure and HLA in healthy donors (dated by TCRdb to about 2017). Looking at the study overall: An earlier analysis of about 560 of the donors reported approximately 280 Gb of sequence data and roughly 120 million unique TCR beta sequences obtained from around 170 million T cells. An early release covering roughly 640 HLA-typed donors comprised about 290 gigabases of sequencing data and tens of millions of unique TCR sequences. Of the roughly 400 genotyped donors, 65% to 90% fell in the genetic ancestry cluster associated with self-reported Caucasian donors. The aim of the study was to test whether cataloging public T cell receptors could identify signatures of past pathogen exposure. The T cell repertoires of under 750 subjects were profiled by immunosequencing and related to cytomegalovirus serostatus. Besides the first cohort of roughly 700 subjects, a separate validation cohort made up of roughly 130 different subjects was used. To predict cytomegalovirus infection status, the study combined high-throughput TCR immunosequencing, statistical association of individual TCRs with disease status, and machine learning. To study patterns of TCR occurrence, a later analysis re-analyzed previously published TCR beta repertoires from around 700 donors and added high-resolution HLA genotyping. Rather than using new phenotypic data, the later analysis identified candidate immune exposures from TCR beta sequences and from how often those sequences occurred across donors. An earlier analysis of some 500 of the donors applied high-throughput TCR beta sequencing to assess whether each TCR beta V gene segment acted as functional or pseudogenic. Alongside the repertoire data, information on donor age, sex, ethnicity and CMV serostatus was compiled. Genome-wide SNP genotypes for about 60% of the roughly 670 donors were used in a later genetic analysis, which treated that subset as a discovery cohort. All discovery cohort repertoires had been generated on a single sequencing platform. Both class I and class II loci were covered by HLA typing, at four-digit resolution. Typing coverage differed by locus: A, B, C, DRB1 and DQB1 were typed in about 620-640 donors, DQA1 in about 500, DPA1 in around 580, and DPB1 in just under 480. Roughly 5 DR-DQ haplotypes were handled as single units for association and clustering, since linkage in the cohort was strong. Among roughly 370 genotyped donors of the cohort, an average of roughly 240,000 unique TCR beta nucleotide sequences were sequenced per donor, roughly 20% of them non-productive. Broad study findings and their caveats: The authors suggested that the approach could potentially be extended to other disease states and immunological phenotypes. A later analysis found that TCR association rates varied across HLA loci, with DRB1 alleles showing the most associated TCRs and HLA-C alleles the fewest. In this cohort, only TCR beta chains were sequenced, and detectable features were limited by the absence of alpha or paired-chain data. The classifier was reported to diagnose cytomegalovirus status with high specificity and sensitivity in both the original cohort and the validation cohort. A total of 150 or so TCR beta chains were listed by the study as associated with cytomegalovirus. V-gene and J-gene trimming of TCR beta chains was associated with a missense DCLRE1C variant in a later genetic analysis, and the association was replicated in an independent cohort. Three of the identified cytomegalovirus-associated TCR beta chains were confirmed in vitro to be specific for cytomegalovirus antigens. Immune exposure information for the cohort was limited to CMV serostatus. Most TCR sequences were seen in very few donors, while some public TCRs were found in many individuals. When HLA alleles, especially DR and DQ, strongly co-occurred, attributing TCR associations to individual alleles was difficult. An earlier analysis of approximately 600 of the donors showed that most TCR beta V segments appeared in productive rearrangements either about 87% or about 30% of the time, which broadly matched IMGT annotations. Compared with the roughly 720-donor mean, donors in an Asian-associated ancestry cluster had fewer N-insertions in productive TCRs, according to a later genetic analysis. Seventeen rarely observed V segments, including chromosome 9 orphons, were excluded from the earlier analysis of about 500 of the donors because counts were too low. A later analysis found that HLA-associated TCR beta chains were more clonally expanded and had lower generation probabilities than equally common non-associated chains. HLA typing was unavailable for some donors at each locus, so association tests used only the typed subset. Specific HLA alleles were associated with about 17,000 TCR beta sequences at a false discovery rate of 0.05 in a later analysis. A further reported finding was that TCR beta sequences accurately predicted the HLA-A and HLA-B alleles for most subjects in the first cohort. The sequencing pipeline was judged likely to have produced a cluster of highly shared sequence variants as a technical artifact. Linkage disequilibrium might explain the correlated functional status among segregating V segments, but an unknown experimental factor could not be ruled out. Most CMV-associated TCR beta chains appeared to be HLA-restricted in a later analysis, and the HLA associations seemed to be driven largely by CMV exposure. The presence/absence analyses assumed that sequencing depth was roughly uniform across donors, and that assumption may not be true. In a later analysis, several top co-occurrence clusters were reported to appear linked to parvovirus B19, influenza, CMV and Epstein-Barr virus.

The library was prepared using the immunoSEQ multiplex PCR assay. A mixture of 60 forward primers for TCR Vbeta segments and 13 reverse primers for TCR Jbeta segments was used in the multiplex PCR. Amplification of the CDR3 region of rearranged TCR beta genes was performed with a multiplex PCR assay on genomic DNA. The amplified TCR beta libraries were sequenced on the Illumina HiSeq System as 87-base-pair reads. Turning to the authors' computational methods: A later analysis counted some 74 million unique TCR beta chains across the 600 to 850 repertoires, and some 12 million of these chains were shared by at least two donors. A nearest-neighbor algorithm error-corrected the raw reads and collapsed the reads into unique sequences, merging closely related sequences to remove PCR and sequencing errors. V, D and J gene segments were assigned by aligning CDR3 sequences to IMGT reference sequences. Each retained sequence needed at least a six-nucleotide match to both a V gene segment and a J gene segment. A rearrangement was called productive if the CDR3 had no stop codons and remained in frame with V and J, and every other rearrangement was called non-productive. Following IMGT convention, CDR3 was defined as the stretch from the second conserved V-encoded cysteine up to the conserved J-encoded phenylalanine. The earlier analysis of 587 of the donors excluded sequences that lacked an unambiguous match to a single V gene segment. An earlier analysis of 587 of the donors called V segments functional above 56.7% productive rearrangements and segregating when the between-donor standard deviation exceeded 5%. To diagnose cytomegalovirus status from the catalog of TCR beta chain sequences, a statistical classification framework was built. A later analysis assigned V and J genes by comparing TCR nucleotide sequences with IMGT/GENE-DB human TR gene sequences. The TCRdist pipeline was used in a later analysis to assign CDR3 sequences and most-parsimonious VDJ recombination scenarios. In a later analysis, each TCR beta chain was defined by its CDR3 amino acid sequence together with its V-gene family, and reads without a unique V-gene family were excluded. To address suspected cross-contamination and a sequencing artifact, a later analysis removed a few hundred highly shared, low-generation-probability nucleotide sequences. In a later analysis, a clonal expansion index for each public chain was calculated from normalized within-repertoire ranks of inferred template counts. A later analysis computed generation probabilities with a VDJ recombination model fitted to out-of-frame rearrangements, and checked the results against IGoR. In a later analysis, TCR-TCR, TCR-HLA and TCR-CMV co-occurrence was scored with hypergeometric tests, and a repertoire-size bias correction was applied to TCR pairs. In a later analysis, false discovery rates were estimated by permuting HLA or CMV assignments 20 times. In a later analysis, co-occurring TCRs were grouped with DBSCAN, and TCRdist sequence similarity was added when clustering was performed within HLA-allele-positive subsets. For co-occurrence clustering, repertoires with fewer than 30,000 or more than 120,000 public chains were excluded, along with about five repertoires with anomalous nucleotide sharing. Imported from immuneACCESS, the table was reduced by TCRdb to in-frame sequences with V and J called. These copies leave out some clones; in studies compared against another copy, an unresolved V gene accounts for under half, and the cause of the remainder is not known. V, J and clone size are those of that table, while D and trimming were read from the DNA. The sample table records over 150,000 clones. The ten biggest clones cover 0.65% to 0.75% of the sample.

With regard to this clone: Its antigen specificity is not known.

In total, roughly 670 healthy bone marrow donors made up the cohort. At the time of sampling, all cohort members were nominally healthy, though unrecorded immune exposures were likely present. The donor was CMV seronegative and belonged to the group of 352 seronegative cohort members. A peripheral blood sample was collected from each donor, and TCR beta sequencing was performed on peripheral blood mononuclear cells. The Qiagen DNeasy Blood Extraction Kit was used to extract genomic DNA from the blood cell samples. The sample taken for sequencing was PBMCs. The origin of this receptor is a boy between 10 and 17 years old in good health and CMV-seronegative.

The CDR3 here reads CASSLGQGGYEQYF. At the DNA level, the sequence is TGTGCCAGCAGCTTAGGACAGGGGGGATACGAGCAGTACTTC. The chain is made from TRBV7-3 and TRBJ2-5, and 10 junctional nucleotides match TRBD1. The DNA end lines up better with TRBJ2-7; the J call may be wrong. The CDR3 spans 14 residues, from the cysteine through the phenylalanine. CDR3 DNA only is kept here, 42 bases in frame from base 1. CDR1 and CDR2 are read off the germline V gene as SGHTA and FQGTGA.